The 21 T cell receptor beta chains below come from one sample, sequenced in a study of T cell responses to AZD1222 COVID-19 vaccine. TCRdb keeps only in-frame clones here, not all; method: immunoSEQ multiplex PCR. Of 130,000 to 150,000 clones in the sample, 85% to 90% were seen once. Sequences were derived from peripheral blood, sampled 28 days after the second AZD1222 dose. These TCRs come from an adult who received the AZD1222 COVID-19 vaccine.

The chain links TRBV6-5 to TRBJ2-3; tentative D call: TRBD2 (5 bases). This CDR3 has 13 residues. V was trimmed by 6 bases and J by 5 bases, leaving 12 bases between them. Per the germline V gene, CDR1 is MNHEY and CDR2 is SVGAGI. The CDR3 bases are TGTGCCAGCAGCACGCGGGTGGTAGATACGCAGTATTTT. This codes for CASSTRVVDTQYF.

This clone has only a few counts. CDR3 protein: CASSGLTPSADTQYF. In DNA, the CDR3 is TGTGCCAGCTCCGGCCTCACTCCCAGTGCAGATACGCAGTATTTT. The V gene is TRBV27, the J gene TRBJ2-3; no clear D gene. The V end lost 8 bases, the J end lost 4 bases, and 19 bases lay between the germline ends. Germline loops: CDR1 MNHEY, CDR2 SMNVEV (reference sequence). The CDR3 extends over 15 amino acids.

This clone occurred once. The genes are TRBV5-8 and TRBJ2-3; D is possibly TRBD1 or TRBD2 (5 bases each). With 4 bases removed from V and 5 bases from J, the gap between germline ends came to 17 bases. The CDR3 is made up of 15 amino acids. The germline V gene encodes CDR1 SGHTS and CDR2 YDEGEE. The CDR3 here is CASSIPMGDIDTQYF. The CDR3 nucleotides read TGTGCCAGCAGCATCCCCATGGGGGATATAGATACGCAGTATTTT.

The chain uses TRBV9 and TRBJ2-3; D uncertain. V shed 0 bases and J shed 1 base, with 12 bases lying between them. The CDR3 consists of 16 residues. The germline gives CDR1 SGDLS, CDR2 YYNGEE. The CDR3 protein is CASSVDHSRGTDTQYF. CDR3 bases: TGTGCCAGCAGCGTAGATCACTCCCGGGGCACAGATACGCAGTATTTT.

The V call is TRBV7-2, the J call TRBJ1-1; 7 nucleotides align to TRBD1. J gave up 6 bases and V 0 bases, and 4 bases lay outside the gene matches. CDR1 and CDR2 (germline): SGHTA, FQGNSA. The CDR3 extends over 14 amino acids. The CDR3 sequence: CASSLARDRSEAFF. CDR3 sequence (DNA): TGTGCCAGCAGCTTAGCGCGGGACAGATCTGAAGCTTTCTTT.

The chain recombines TRBV24-1 with TRBJ2-7, with no clear D. This CDR3 spans 18 amino acids. V was trimmed by 3 bases and J by 0 bases, leaving 20 bases between them. Germline V gene sequence: CDR1 KGHDR, CDR2 SFDVKD. CDR3 loop: CATSDPGQSSYASYEQYF. The CDR3 nucleotides read TGTGCCACCAGTGATCCCGGGCAGTCTTCATATGCCTCCTACGAGCAGTACTTC.

The rearrangement joins TRBV27 to TRBJ2-7, with a possible D match to TRBD2 (5 bases). Looked up from germline, CDR1 is MNHEY and CDR2 is SMNVEV (reference sequence). The CDR3 is 13 residues long. Deletions cut 3 bases from V and 7 bases from J, with 13 bases between. The CDR3 DNA sequence: TGTGCCAGCAGTTTTGGACTTAGGGTAGAGCAGTACTTC. It encodes CASSFGLRVEQYF.

The J gene is TRBJ2-7, the V gene TRBV6-5, with D perhaps matching TRBD1 (5 bases). The CDR3 spans 13 residues. Trimming cost V 7 bases and J 2 bases, with 12 bases left between them. From germline, CDR1 is MNHEY and CDR2 SVGAGI. CDR3 protein: CASTESTAYEQYF. As DNA, the CDR3 is TGTGCCAGCACCGAATCGACAGCCTACGAGCAGTACTTC.

The chain has TRBV20-1 and TRBJ1-2; D possibly corresponds to TRBD1 (5 bases). Per germline, CDR1 DFQATT and CDR2 SNEGSKA (reference sequence). The CDR3 length is 11 residues. The CDR3 sequence is CTGTVNYGYTF. The CDR3 region has the DNA TGCACCGGGACCGTAAACTATGGCTACACCTTC.

This clone was recorded only once. The CDR3 protein is CASSSTGDRGRLDGYTF. DNA of the CDR3: TGTGCCAGCAGCTCCACGGGAGACAGGGGCCGACTGGATGGCTACACCTTC. The rearrangement links TRBV7-9 to TRBJ1-2, with 8 bases matching TRBD1. The CDR3 spans 17 residues. V trimming: 4 bases; J trimming: 6 bases; junction bases outside the gene matches: 16. Germline V gives CDR1 SEHNR, CDR2 FQNEAQ (reference sequence).

There are a few counts of this clone. The chain combines TRBV27 with TRBJ1-1; D may be TRBD1 (6 bases). Trimming shortened V by 4 bases and J by 2 bases, and 14 bases separated the two germline ends. CDR3 size: 15 residues. Germline V CDR1 and CDR2: MNHEY, SMNVEV (reference sequence). The CDR3 reads CASSSRTDVNTEAFF. The CDR3, as DNA: TGTGCCAGCAGTTCCCGGACAGACGTTAACACTGAAGCTTTCTTT.

V is TRBV6-5 and J is TRBJ2-7; D may correspond to TRBD1 or TRBD2 (7 bases each). Trimming removed 0 bases from V and 5 bases from J, with 11 bases in between. Germline V gene data show CDR1 as MNHEY and CDR2 as SVGAGI. The CDR3 contains 14 residues. The CDR3, as DNA: TGTGCCAGCAGTTACTCTCAGGGGGGGAACGAGCAGTACTTC. It codes for CASSYSQGGNEQYF.

A few counts support this clone. The gene calls are TRBV6-5 and TRBJ1-4; TRBD1 is a possible D gene (5 bases). Germline V gene lookup returns CDR1 MNHEY and CDR2 SVGAGI. This CDR3 is 16 amino acids long. Trimming shortened V by 0 bases and J by 7 bases, and 15 bases separated the two germline ends. The CDR3 spells CASSYSMGVEVEKLFF. In nucleotides, the CDR3 is TGTGCCAGCAGTTACTCGATGGGGGTAGAGGTTGAAAAACTGTTTTTT.

The chain uses TRBV7-2 and TRBJ1-5; D is unresolved. This CDR3 is built from 15 residues. Trimming cost V 2 bases and J 4 bases, with 12 bases left between them. Looked up from germline, CDR1 is SGHTA and CDR2 is FQGNSA. Here the CDR3 reads CASSLSGLPNQPQHF. The DNA of the CDR3 is TGTGCCAGCAGCTTATCAGGCCTACCGAATCAGCCCCAGCATTTT. The entire variable domain, with the rest obtained from reference TRBV7-2 and TRBJ1-5, is as follows: GAGVSQSPSNKVTEKGKDVELRCDPISGHTALYWYRQSLGQGLEFLIYFQGNSAPDKSGLPSDRFSAERTGGSVSTLTIQRTQQEDSAVYLCASSLSGLPNQPQHFGDGTRLSIL.

The V gene is TRBV27, the J gene TRBJ2-2, with 8 nucleotides matching TRBD2. CDR3 size: 18 residues. V dropped 3 bases and J dropped 1; count of bases not matched to a gene: 10. CDR1 MNHEY and CDR2 SMNVEV come from the germline V gene (reference sequence). This CDR3 is CASSFLGVLAENTGELFF. CDR3 DNA sequence: TGTGCCAGCAGTTTTTTAGGGGTACTAGCGGAGAACACCGGGGAGCTGTTTTTT.

This clone was counted only a few times. The chain recombines TRBV19 with TRBJ1-1; 7 bases line up with TRBD1. The V segment lost 9 bases and the J segment 4 bases; nucleotides outside the gene matches: 5. The CDR3 runs to 12 residues. Germline V gene lookup returns CDR1 LNHDA and CDR2 SQIVND (reference sequence). As DNA, the CDR3 is TGTGCCAGGTTACAGGGGAGCACTGAAGCTTTCTTT. This codes for CARLQGSTEAFF.

The table lists this clone with a few counts. The chain has TRBV5-6 and TRBJ1-5; possibly TRBD1 for D (5 bases). This CDR3 is built from 16 residues. Trimming left V 2 bases short and J 6 bases short, with 18 bases between. Looked up from germline, CDR1 is SGHDT and CDR2 is YYEEEE. The DNA of the CDR3 is TGTGCCAGCAGCTTTGGGGGGGGGACTACGGCTCAGCCCCAGCATTTT. Translation gives CASSFGGGTTAQPQHF. The full variable domain, completed using reference TRBV5-6 and TRBJ1-5, is DAGVTQSPTHLIKTRGQQVTLRCSPKSGHDTVSWYQQALGQGPQFIFQYYEEEERQRGNFPDRFSGHQFPNYSSELNVNALLLGDSALYLCASSFGGGTTAQPQHFGDGTRLSIL.

The genes are TRBV24-1 and TRBJ2-3; the match to TRBD2 covers 7 bases. Germline V lookup: CDR1 KGHDR, CDR2 SFDVKD. After removal of 7 bases from V and 2 bases from J, the junction contained 5 bases not matched to a gene. CDR3 length: 14 residues. CDR3 amino acids: CATRERGVTDTQYF. The DNA for the CDR3 is TGTGCCACCAGAGAGCGGGGAGTCACAGATACGCAGTATTTT.

V is TRBV20-1 and J is TRBJ2-7, with D hard to call. The CDR3 is 11 amino acids. Germline values: CDR1 DFQATT, CDR2 SNEGSKA (reference sequence). The V end was cut by 3 bases, the J end by 4 bases, with 7 bases between. CDR3 in amino acids: CSARSIYEQYF. The CDR3 bases are TGCAGTGCTAGGTCTATTTACGAGCAGTACTTC.

The genes are TRBV6-6 and TRBJ1-2; TRBD1 aligns across 8 bases. The CDR3 extends over 14 amino acids. After removal of 5 bases from V and 6 bases from J, the junction contained 8 bases not matched to a gene. Germline CDR1 MNHNY, CDR2 SVGAGI (reference sequence). The CDR3 region has the DNA TGTGCCAGCAGTGCCGGACAGGGAATCAATGGCTACACCTTC. Its protein is CASSAGQGINGYTF.

The chain couples TRBV6-4 to TRBJ1-5, with D tentatively TRBD1 (5 bases). This CDR3 has 14 amino acids. Germline assignment: CDR1 MRHNA and CDR2 SNTAGT. The V and J ends lost 8 bases and 0 bases respectively, with 11 bases between them. This chain's CDR3 is CASATEHSNQPQHF. CDR3 bases: TGTGCCAGCGCGACAGAGCATAGCAATCAGCCCCAGCATTTT.